The entry that follows covers one TCR beta chain sequence. Its specificity is unknown. V was pared by 1 base and J by 9 bases, with 1 base of the junction left unmatched. CDR3 size: 15 residues. Germline V CDR1 and CDR2: LGHNT, FRNRAP. This entry comes from a study of T-cell memory formation after mild COVID-19. About the research overall: Largely donor-specific TCR clusters were found.

The 5'RACE method, run with constant-segment primers, produced TCR alpha and TCR beta cDNA libraries (carrying sample barcodes and UMIs). TCRdb passed the 5' RACE reads through MiXCR, listing each CDR3 protein once. The sample contains 15,000 or so distinct CDR3 sequences, roughly a fifth of which appear only once. Whole-study findings and limits: Clones that contracted from day 15 to 85 were balanced CD4/CD8, while later expanders leaned CD4+. Researchers report contracting CD4+ clones mostly in CM and EM, with CD8+ clones in EMRA.

Sample: PBMCs or a T cell subset sorted from them (not recorded which). The chain recombines TRBV12-5 with TRBJ2-1, with 15 bases fitting TRBD2. This sequence originates from a man between 18 and 29 years old who had mild COVID-19 (a few samples of this study predate the infection). Cell type and time point are not known. The chain's CDR3 is CASGLEGLAGGEQFF. As DNA, the CDR3 is TGTGCTAGTGGTTTGGAGGGACTAGCGGGAGGTGAGCAGTTCTTC.